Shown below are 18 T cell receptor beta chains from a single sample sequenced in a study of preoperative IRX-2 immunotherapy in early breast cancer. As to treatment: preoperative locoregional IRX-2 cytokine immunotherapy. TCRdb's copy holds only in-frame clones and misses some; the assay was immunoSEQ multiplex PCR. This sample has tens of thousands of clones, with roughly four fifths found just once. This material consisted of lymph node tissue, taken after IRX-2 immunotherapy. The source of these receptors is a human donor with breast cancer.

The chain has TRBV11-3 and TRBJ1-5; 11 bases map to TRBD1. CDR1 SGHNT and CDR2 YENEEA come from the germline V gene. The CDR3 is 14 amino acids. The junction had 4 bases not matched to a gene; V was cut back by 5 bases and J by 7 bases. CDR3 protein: CASSTDRGHQPQHF. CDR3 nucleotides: TGTGCCAGCAGCACGGACAGGGGGCACCAGCCCCAGCATTTT. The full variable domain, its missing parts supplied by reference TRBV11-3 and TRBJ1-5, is EAGVVQSPRYKIIEKKQPVAFWCNPISGHNTLYWYLQNLGQGPELLIRYENEEAVDDSQLPKDRFSAERLKGVDSTLKIQPAELGDSAVYLCASSTDRGHQPQHFGDGTRLSIL.

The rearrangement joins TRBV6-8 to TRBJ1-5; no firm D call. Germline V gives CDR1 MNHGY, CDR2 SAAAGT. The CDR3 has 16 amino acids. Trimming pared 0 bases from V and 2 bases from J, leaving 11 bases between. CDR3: CASSYSRVVGNQPQHF. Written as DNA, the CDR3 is TGTGCCAGCAGTTACTCACGTGTGGTGGGCAATCAGCCCCAGCATTTT.

The CDR3 sequence: CSVEDGFYGYTF. CDR3 DNA: TGCAGCGTTGAAGATGGGTTTTATGGCTACACCTTC. This chain uses TRBV29-1 with TRBJ1-2, with unresolved D. The CDR3 is 12 amino acids. The V gene's germline CDR1 is SQVTM and CDR2 ANQGSEA. With 0 bases removed from V and 5 bases from J, the gap between germline ends came to 7 bases.

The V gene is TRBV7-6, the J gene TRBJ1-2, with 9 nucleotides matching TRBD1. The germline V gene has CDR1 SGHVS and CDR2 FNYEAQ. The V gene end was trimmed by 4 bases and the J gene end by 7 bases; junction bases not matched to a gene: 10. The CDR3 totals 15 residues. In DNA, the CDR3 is TGTGCCAGCAGCTCCGATCCCGGGACAGGGATTGGCTACACCTTC. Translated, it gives CASSSDPGTGIGYTF.

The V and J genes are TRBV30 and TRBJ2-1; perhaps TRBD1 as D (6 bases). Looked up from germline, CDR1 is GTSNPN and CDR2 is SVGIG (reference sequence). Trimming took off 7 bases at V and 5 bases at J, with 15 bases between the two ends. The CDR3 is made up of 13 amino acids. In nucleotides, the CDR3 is TGTGCCTATCCACAGGGCACCAACAATGAGCAGTTCTTC. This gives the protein CAYPQGTNNEQFF.

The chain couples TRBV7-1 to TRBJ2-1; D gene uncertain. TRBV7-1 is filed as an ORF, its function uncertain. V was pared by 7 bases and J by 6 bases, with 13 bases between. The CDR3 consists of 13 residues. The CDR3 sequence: CASTISSRNEQFF. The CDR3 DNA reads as TGTGCCAGCACAATCAGTTCCCGCAATGAGCAGTTCTTC.

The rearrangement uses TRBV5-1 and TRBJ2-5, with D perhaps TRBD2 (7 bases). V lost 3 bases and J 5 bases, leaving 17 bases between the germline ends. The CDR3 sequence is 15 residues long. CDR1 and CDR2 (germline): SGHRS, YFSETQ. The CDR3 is CASSSIAGAGETQYF. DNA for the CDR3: TGCGCCAGCAGCTCTATCGCGGGGGCCGGTGAGACCCAGTACTTC.

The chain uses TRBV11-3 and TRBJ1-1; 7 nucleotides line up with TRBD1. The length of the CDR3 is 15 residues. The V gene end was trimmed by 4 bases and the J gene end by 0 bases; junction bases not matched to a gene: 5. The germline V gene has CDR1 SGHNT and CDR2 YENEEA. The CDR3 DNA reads TGTGCCAGCAGCTACCGGGACAGATTGAACACTGAAGCTTTCTTT. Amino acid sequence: CASSYRDRLNTEAFF. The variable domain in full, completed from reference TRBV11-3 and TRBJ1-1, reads EAGVVQSPRYKIIEKKQPVAFWCNPISGHNTLYWYLQNLGQGPELLIRYENEEAVDDSQLPKDRFSAERLKGVDSTLKIQPAELGDSAVYLCASSYRDRLNTEAFFGQGTRLTVV.

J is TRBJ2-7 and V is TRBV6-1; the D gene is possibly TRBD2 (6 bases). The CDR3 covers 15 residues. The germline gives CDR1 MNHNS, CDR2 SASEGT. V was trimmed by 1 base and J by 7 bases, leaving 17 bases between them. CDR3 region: CASSEVGGFLREQYF. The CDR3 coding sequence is TGTGCCAGCAGTGAAGTTGGGGGGTTTCTCAGGGAGCAGTACTTC.

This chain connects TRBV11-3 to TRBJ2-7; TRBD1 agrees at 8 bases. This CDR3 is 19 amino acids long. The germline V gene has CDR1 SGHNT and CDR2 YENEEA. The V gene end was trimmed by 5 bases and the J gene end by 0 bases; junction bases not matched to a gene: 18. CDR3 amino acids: CASSARGPTGGMGSYEQYF. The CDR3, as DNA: TGTGCCAGCAGCGCTAGGGGGCCAACAGGGGGAATGGGCTCCTACGAGCAGTACTTC.

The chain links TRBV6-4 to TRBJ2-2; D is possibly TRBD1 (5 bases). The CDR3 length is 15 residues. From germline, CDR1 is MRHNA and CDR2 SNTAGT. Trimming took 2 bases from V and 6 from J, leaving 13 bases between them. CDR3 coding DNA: TGTGCCAGCAGTGACAGGGGATATTCCTCCGGGGAGCTGTTTTTT. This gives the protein CASSDRGYSSGELFF.

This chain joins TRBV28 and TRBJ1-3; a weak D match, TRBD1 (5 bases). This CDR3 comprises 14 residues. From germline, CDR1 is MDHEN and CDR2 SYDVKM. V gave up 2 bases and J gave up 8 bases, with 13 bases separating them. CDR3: CASSLGSRVDTIYF. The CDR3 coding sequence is TGTGCCAGCAGTTTAGGTTCCAGGGTGGACACCATATATTTT.

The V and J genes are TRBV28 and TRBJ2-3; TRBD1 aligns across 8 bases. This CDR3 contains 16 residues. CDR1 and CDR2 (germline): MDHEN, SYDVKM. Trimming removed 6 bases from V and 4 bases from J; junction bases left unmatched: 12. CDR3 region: CASRGAGTGFSDTQYF. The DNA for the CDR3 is TGTGCCAGCAGAGGCGCCGGGACAGGATTTTCAGATACGCAGTATTTT.

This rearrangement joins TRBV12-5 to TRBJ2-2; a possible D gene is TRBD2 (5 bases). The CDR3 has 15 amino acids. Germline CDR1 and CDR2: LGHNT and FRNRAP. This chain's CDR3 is CASATSRPNTGELFF. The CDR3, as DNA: TGTGCCAGCGCTACTAGTCGGCCGAACACCGGGGAGCTGTTTTTT.

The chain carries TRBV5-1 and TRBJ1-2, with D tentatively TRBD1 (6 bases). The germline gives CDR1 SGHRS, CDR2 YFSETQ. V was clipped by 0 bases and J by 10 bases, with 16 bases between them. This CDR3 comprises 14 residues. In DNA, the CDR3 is TGCGCCAGCAGCTTGGCTGCAGGGGTATCAGACTACACCTTC. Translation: CASSLAAGVSDYTF. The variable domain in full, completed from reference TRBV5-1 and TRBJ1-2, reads KAGVTQTPRYLIKTRGQQVTLSCSPISGHRSVSWYQQTPGQGLQFLFEYFSETQRNKGNFPGRFSGRQFSNSRSEMNVSTLELGDSALYLCASSLAAGVSDYTFGSGTRLTVV.

CDR3 sequence: CASSSLTKRETQYF. The DNA of the CDR3 is TGTGCCAGCAGCTCACTAACCAAACGGGAGACCCAGTACTTC. The chain couples TRBV11-3 to TRBJ2-5; D is unresolved. The CDR3 sequence is 14 residues long. CDR1 is SGHNT and CDR2 is YENEEA in the germline V gene. Trimming cost V 4 bases and J 5 bases, with 14 bases left between them.

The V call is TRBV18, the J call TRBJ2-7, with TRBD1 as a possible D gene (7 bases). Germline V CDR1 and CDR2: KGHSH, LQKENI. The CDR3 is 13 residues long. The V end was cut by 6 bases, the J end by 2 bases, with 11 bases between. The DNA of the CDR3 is TGTGCCAGCTCGCGGGACAGTACCTACGAGCAGTACTTC. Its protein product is CASSRDSTYEQYF.

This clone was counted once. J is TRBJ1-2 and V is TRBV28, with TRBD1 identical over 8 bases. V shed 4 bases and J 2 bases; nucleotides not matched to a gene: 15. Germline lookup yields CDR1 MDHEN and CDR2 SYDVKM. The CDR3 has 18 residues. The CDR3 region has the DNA TGTGCCAGCAGTTCAGGACAGGGTAAAGGACCGCGAAACTATGGCTACACCTTC. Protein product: CASSSGQGKGPRNYGYTF.